Described below is a single T cell receptor beta chain sequence and its context. The sample belongs to a study of blood T cell repertoires in COVID-19. The CDR3 has 12 amino acids. With 9 bases removed from V and 5 bases from J, the gap between germline ends came to 12 bases. Per the germline V gene, CDR1 is KGHDR and CDR2 is SFDVKD. The data were produced by immunoSEQ multiplex PCR, yet TCRdb's version contains in-frame clones alone and is incomplete. The repertoire holds about 130,000 clones, with roughly 90% as singletons. The rearrangement uses TRBV24-1 and TRBJ1-1; D remains unclear. The source is a man aged 55 to 70 with active or convalescent COVID-19. Sequencing input: peripheral blood. CDR3 amino acids: CATAGSTTEAFF. The CDR3 nucleotides are TGTGCCACCGCCGGGTCCACAACTGAAGCTTTCTTT.